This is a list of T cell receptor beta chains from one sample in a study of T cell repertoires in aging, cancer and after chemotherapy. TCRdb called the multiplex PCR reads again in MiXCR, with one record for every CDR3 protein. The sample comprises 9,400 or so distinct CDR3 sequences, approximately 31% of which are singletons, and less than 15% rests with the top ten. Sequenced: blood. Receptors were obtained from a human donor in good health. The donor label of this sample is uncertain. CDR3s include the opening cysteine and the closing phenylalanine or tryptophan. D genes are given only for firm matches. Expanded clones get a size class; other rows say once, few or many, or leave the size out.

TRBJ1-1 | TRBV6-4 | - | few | CASSAGMNTEAFF | TGTGCCAGCAGTGCCGGTATGAACACTGAAGCTTTCTTT
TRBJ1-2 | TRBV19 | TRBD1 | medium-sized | CVLRWDRGRPPFEGYTF | TGTGTCCTTCGCTGGGACAGGGGGCGCCCCCCGTTTGAGGGCTACACCTTC
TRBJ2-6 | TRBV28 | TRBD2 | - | CASSAPGGGRSGANVLTF | TGTGCCAGCAGCGCCCCCGGCGGGGGGCGGTCTGGGGCCAACGTCCTGACTTTC
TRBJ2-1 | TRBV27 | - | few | CASGLGGPNEQFF | TGTGCCAGCGGTTTAGGGGGGCCCAATGAGCAGTTCTTC
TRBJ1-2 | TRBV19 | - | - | CASRETRVTSGYTF | TGTGCCAGTAGGGAGACCCGGGTTACGTCTGGCTACACCTTC
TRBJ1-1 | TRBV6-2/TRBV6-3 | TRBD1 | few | CASSYITGGTEAFF | TGTGCCAGCAGTTACATCACAGGGGGAACTGAAGCTTTCTTT
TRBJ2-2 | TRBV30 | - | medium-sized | CAWSYGFTGELFF | TGTGCCTGGAGTTACGGATTCACCGGGGAGCTGTTTTTT
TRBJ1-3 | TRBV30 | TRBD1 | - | CAWSPPGQGRGNTIYF | TGTGCCTGGAGTCCACCCGGACAGGGGAGGGGAAACACCATATATTTT
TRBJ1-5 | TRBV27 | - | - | CASSRSGGNQPQHF | TGTGCCAGCAGTCGGTCAGGTGGCAATCAGCCCCAGCATTTT
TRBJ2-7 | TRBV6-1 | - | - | CASGETYEQYF | TGTGCCAGCGGAGAAACCTACGAGCAGTACTTC
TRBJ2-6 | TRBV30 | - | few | CAWSVQGSGANVLTF | TGTGCCTGGAGTGTACAGGGCTCTGGGGCCAACGTCCTGACTTTC
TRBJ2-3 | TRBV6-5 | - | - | CASSAEPTDTQYF | TGTGCCAGCTCGGCGGAACCCACAGATACGCAGTATTTT
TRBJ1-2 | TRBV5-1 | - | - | CASSLNPSGDYGYTF | TGCGCCAGCAGCTTAAACCCCTCAGGGGACTATGGCTACACCTTC